The clone carrying this T cell receptor (beta chain) was detected only a few times. The antigen remains unidentified. Looked up from germline, CDR1 is SNHLY and CDR2 is FYNNEI. This CDR3 has 12 amino acids. Deletions cut 5 bases from V and 11 bases from J, with 15 bases between. The data derive from a study of beta chain features in type 1 diabetes. Study outcomes and limitations: Shorter TCRB CDR3s, moderately but significantly so, were found in Type 1 diabetes patients in all four CD4+ subsets. Equally in patients and controls, shorter templates might have been favored by PCR.

Isolated RNA was reverse transcribed in full, so expressed TCRB transcripts were sequenced. Naive, central memory and regulatory T cell samples yielded about 3.57 million reads on average. Assay used: immunoSEQ multiplex PCR; TCRdb lists only in-frame clones, some missing. Of some 350,000 clones listed, less than 15% were seen once; the top ten hold about 0.016%. This clonotype was obtained from a woman aged 18-35 years with type 1 diabetes. The chain joins TRBV2 to TRBJ1-1; D gene ambiguous. The sequencing input was naive CD4+ T cells from blood. This CDR3 reads CASSNQRVLAFF. CDR3 in DNA: TGTGCCAGCAGTAATCAGAGGGTATTGGCTTTCTTT.